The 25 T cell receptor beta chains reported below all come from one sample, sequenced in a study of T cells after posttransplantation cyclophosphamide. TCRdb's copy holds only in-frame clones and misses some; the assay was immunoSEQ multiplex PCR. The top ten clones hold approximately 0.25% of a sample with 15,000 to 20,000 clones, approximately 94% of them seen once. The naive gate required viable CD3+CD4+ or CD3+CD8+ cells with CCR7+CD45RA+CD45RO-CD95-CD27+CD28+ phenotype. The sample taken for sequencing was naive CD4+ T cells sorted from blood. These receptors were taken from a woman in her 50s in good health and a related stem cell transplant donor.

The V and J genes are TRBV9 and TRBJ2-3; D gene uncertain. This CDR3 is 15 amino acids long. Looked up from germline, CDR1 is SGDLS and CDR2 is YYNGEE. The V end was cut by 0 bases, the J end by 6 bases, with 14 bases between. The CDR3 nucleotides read TGTGCCAGCAGCGTAGCTCCCTTCATCCGGGATACGCAGTATTTT. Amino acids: CASSVAPFIRDTQYF. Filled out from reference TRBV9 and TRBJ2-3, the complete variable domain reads DSGVTQTPKHLITATGQRVTLRCSPRSGDLSVYWYQQSLDQGLQFLIQYYNGEERAKGNILERFSAQQFPDLHSELNLSSLELGDSALYFCASSVAPFIRDTQYFGPGTRLTVL.

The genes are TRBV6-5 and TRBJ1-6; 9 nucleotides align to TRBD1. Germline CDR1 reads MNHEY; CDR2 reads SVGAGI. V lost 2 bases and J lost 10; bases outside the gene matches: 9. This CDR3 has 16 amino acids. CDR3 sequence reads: CASSYGTGSVGSPLHF. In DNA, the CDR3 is TGTGCCAGCAGTTACGGGACAGGGAGCGTTGGATCACCCCTCCACTTT.

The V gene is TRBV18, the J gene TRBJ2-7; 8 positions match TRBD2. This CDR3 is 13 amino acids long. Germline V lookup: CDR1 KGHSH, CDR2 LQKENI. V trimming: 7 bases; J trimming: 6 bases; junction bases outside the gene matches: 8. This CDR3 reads CASFGGGIGEQYF. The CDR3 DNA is TGTGCCAGCTTCGGGGGGGGAATTGGCGAGCAGTACTTC.

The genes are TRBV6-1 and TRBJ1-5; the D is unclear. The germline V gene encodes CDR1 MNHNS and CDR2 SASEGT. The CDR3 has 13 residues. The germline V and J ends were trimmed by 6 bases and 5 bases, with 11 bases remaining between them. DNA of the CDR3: TGTGCCAGCAGCCTATGGGCCGATCAGCCCCAGCATTTT. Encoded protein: CASSLWADQPQHF.

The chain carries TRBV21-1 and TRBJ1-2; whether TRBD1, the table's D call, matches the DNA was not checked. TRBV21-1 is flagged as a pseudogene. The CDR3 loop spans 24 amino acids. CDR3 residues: CASSKSSKRTGDDVVRVGNYGYTF. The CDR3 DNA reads TGTGCCAGCAGCAAAAGTAGCAAACGGACAGGGGACGACGTGGTAAGGGTTGGTAACTATGGCTACACCTTC.

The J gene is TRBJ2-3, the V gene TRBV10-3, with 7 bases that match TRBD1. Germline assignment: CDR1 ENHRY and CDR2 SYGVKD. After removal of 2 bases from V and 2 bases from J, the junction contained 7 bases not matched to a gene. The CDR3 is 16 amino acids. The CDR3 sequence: CAISETQGETTDTQYF. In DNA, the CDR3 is TGTGCCATCAGTGAGACCCAGGGGGAGACCACAGATACGCAGTATTTT.

The CDR3 DNA follows: TGCGCCAGCAGAGGACTAGCTGGGGGCGGGGAGCTGTTTTTT. Translation gives CASRGLAGGGELFF. V is TRBV5-1 and J is TRBJ2-2, with 8 bases fitting TRBD2. The CDR3 has 14 residues. J was trimmed by 7 bases and V by 5 bases; bases with no gene match: 7. Germline lookup yields CDR1 SGHRS and CDR2 YFSETQ.

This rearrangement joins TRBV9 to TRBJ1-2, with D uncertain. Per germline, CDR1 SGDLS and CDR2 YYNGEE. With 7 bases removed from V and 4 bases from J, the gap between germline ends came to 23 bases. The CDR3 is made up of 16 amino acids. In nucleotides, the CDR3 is TGTGCCAGCGGTAGGCTGGACGGACTTACCACCTATGGCTACACCTTC. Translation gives CASGRLDGLTTYGYTF.

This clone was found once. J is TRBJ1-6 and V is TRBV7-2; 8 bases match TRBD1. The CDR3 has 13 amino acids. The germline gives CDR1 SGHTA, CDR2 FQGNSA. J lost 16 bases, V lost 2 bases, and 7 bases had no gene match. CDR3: CASSLTGQGPLHF. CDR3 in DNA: TGTGCCAGCAGCTTAACAGGACAGGGACCTCTCCACTTT.

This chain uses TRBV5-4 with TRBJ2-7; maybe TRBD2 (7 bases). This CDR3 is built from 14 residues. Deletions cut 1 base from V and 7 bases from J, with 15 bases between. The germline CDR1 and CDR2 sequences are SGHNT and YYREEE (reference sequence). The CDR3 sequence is CASSLWGGPGEQYF. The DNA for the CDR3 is TGTGCCAGCAGCTTGTGGGGGGGCCCGGGGGAGCAGTACTTC.

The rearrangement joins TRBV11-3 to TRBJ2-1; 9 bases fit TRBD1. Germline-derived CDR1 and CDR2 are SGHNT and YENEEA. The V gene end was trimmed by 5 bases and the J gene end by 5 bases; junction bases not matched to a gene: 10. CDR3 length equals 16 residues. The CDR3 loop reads CASSPGTGTGHNEQFF. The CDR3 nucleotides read TGTGCCAGCAGCCCGGGGACCGGGACAGGGCACAATGAGCAGTTCTTC.

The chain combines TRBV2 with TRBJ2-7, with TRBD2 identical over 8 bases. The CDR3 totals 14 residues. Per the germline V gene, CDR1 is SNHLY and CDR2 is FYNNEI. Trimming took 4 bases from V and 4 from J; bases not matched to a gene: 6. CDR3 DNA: TGTGCCAGCAGTGCCGGGACTAGGACTTACGAGCAGTACTTC. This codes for CASSAGTRTYEQYF. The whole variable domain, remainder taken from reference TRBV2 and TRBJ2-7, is EPEVTQTPSHQVTQMGQEVILRCVPISNHLYFYWYRQILGQKVEFLVSFYNNEISEKSEIFDDQFSVERPDGSNFTLKIRSTKLEDSAMYFCASSAGTRTYEQYFGPGTRLTVT.

This CDR3 reads CSVAGRVNTEAFF. The DNA of the CDR3 is TGCAGCGTGGCCGGCCGGGTGAACACTGAAGCTTTCTTT. This chain connects TRBV29-1 to TRBJ1-1; D is uncertain. The CDR3 runs to 13 residues. V gave up 6 bases and J gave up 0 bases, with 11 bases separating them. Germline CDR1 is SQVTM and CDR2 is ANQGSEA.

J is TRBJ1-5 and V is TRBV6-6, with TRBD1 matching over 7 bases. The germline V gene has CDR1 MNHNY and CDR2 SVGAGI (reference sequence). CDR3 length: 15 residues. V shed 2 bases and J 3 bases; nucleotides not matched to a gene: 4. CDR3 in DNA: TGTGCCAGCAGTTACGGGGGGACAGCCAATCAGCCCCAGCATTTT. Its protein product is CASSYGGTANQPQHF.

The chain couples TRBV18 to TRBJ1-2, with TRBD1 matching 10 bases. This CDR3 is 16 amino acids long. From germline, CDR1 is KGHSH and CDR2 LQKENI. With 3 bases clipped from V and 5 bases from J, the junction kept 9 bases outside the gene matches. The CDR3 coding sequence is TGTGCCAGCTCACCCTCGGACAGGGGGAGAGGGTATGGCTACACCTTC. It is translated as CASSPSDRGRGYGYTF.

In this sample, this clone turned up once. The CDR3 nucleotides read TGTGCCAGCAGCACCTCGGGACAGGGGGGGTACGAGCAGTACTTC. As protein: CASSTSGQGGYEQYF. This sequence joins TRBV5-4 and TRBJ2-7, with 11 bases that match TRBD1. The trim removed 4 bases at V and 4 bases at J, leaving 7 bases unmatched. There are 15 residues in the CDR3. Germline loops: CDR1 SGHNT, CDR2 YYREEE (reference sequence).

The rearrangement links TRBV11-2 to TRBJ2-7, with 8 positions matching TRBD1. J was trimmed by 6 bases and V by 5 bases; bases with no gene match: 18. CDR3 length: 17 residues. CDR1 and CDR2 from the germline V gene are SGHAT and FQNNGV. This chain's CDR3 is CASSLTSGTGYTSEQYF. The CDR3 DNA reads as TGTGCCAGCAGCCTCACCTCGGGGACAGGTTATACAAGCGAGCAGTACTTC.

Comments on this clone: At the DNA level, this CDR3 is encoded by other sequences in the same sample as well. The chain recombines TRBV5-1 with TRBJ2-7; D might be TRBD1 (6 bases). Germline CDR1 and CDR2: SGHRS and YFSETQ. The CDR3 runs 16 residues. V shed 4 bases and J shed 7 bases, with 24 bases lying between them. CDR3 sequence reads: CASSPGEGTSMGEQYF. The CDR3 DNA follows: TGCGCCAGCAGCCCAGGGGAAGGGACCTCGATGGGGGAGCAGTACTTC.

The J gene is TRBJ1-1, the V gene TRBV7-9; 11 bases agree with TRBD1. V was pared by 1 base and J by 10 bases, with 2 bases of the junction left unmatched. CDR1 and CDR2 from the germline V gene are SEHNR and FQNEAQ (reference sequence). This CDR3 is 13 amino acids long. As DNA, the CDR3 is TGTGCCAGCAGCTTAGGGGGACAGGGGGTAGCTTTCTTT. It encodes CASSLGGQGVAFF.

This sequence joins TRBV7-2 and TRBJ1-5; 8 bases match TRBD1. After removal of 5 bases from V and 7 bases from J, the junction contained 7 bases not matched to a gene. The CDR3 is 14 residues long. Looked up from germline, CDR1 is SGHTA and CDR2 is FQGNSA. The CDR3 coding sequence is TGTGCCAGCAGCGCCCAGGGGGCGGGCCAGCCCCAGCATTTT. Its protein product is CASSAQGAGQPQHF.

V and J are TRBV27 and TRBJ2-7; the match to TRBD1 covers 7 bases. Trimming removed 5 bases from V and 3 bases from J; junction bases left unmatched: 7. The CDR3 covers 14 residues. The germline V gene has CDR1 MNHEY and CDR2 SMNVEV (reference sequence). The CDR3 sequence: CASSHRDRSYEQYF. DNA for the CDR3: TGTGCCAGCAGTCACAGGGACAGAAGCTACGAGCAGTACTTC.

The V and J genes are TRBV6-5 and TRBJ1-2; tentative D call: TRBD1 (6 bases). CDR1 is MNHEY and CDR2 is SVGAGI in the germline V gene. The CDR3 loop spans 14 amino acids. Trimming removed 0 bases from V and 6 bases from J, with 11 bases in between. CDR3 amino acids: CASSYSQGWNGYTF. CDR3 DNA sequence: TGTGCCAGCAGTTACTCACAGGGTTGGAATGGCTACACCTTC.

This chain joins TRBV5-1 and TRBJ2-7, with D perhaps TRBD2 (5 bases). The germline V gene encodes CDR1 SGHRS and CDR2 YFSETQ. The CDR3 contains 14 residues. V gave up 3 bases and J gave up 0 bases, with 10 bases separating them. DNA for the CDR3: TGCGCCAGCAGCTCGGCGGGCTCCTCCTACGAGCAGTACTTC. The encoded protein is CASSSAGSSYEQYF.

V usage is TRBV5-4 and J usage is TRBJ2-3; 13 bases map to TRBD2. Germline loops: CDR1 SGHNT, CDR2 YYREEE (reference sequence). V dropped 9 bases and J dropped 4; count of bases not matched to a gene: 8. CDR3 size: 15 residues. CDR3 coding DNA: TGTGCCACCCAACTAGCGGGAGGGCCCTCAGATACGCAGTATTTT. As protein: CATQLAGGPSDTQYF.

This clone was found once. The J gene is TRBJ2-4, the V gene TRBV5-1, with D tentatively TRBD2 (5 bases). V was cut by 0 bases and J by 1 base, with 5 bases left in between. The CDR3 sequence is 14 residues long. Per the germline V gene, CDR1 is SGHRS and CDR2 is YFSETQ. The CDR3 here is CASSLGRAKNIQYF. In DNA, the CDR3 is TGCGCCAGCAGCTTGGGGAGGGCCAAAAACATTCAGTACTTC.